This note documents a single T cell receptor beta chain sequence. As yet, its antigen is unknown. These patients, aged 18 to 65, had recently diagnosed hyperthyroidism lasting under 2 months. Investigators excluded patients with uncontrolled infection, other autoimmune disease, pregnancy or lactation. The data were obtained in a study of T cells in Graves' hyperthyroidism and ophthalmopathy. General observations from the study: A model of 13 V-J pairs discriminated ophthalmopathy from stable hyperthyroidism. Most thyroid clonotypes with frequency above 0.001 were detected in blood.

This CDR3 spans 17 amino acids. Germline loops: CDR1 MNHNS, CDR2 SASEGT. With 0 bases removed from V and 3 bases from J, the gap between germline ends came to 14 bases. Authors of the study amplified TCR beta CDR3 regions from RNA transcripts. The TCR CDR3 first-round RT-PCR relied on the HTBI primer set. TCRdb reprocessed the multiplex PCR reads via MiXCR and lists one record per CDR3 protein. The sample holds 550,000 to 650,000 distinct CDR3 sequences, roughly 15% seen once. V is TRBV6-1 and J is TRBJ1-4, with D possibly matching TRBD1 (6 bases). The origin of this receptor is a middle-aged woman with Graves' hyperthyroidism. Sequenced input: blood. The CDR3 is CASSEAHAGQANEKLFF. The CDR3 nucleotides read TGTGCCAGCAGTGAAGCGCACGCGGGACAAGCTAATGAAAAACTGTTTTTT.